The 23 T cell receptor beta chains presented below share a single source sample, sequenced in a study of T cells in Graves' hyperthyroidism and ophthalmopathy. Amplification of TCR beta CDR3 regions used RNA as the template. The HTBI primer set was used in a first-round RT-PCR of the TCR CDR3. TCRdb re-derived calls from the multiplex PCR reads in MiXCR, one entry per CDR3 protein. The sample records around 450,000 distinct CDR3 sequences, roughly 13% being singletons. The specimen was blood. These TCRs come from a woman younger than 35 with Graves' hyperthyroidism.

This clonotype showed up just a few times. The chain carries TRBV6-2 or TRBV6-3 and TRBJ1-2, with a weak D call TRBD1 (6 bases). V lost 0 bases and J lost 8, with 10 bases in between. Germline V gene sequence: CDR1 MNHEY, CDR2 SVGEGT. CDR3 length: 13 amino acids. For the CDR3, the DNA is TGTGCCAGCAGTTACTCGGGGGGCCGAGGCTACACCTTC. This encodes CASSYSGGRGYTF.

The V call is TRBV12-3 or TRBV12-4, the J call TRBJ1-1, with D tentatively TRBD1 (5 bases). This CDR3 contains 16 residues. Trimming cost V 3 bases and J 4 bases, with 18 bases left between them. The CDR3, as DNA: TGTGCCAGCAGTTTCGACTACGGGGGATTGGGCACTGAAGCTTTCTTT. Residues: CASSFDYGGLGTEAFF.

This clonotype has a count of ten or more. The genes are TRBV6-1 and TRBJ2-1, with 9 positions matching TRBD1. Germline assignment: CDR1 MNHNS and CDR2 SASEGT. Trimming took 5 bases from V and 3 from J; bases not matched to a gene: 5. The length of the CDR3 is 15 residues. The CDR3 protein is CASSLGTGIYNEQFF. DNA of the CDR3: TGTGCCAGCAGTCTCGGGACAGGGATCTACAATGAGCAGTTCTTC.

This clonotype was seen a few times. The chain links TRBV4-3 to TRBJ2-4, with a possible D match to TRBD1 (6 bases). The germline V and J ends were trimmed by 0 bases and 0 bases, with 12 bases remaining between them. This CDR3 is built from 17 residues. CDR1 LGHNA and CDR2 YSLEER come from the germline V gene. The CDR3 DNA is TGCGCCAGCAGCCAAGAGGTCCAGGGGTTAGCCAAAAACATTCAGTACTTC. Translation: CASSQEVQGLAKNIQYF.

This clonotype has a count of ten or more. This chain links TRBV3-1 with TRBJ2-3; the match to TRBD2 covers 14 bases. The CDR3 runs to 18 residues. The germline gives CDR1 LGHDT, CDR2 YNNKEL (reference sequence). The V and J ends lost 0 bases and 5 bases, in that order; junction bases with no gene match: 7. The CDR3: CASSQEETSGRDLDTQYF. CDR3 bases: TGTGCCAGCAGCCAAGAGGAGACTAGCGGGAGGGATTTAGATACGCAGTATTTT.

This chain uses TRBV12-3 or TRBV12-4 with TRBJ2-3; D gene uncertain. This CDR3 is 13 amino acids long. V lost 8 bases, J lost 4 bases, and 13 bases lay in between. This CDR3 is CASSPENADTQYF. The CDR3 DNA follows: TGTGCCAGCTCACCTGAGAACGCAGATACGCAGTATTTT.

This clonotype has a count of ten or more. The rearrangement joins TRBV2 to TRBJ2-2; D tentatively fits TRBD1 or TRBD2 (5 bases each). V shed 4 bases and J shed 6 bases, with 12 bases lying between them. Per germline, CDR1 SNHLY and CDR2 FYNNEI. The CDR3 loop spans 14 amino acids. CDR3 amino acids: CASSAVRGPGELFF. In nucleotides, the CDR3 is TGTGCCAGCAGTGCGGTACGGGGACCCGGGGAGCTGTTTTTT.

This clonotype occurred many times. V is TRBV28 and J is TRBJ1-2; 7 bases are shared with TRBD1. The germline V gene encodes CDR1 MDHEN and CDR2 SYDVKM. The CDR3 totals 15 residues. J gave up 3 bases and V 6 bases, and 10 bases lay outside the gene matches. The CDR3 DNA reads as TGTGCCAGCAGACGAAACCGGGACAGCTACTATGGCTACACCTTC. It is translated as CASRRNRDSYYGYTF.

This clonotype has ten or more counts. This chain's CDR3 is CASIDRRNTEAFF. DNA for the CDR3: TGTGCCAGCATCGACAGGAGGAACACTGAAGCTTTCTTT. The V call is TRBV2, the J call TRBJ1-1; D may be TRBD1 (6 bases). Deletions cut 7 bases from V and 1 base from J, with 10 bases between. CDR3 length: 13 amino acids. Germline loops: CDR1 SNHLY, CDR2 FYNNEI.

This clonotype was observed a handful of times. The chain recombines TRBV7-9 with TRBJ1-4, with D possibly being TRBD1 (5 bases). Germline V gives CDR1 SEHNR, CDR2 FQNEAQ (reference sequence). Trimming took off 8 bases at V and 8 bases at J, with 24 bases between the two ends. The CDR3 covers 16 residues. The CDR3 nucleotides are TGTGCCAGCGGCCCCACCAACGGAGGGGCGGGCGAAAAACTGTTTTTT. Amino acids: CASGPTNGGAGEKLFF.

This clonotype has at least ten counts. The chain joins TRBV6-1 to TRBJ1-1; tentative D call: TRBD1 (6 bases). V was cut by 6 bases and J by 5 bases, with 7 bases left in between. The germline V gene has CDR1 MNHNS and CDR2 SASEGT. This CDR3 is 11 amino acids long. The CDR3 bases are TGTGCCAGCAGAACAGGGACTGAAGCTTTCTTT. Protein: CASRTGTEAFF.

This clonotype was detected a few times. This CDR3 reads CASSQEDRGPSEQYF. The CDR3 DNA reads as TGCGCCAGCAGCCAAGAAGACAGGGGGCCTTCCGAGCAGTACTTC. The genes are TRBV4-1 and TRBJ2-7; TRBD1 aligns across 10 bases. Trimming cost V 0 bases and J 6 bases; bases outside gene matches: 5. The V gene's germline CDR1 is MGHRA and CDR2 YSYEKL. The CDR3 contains 15 residues.

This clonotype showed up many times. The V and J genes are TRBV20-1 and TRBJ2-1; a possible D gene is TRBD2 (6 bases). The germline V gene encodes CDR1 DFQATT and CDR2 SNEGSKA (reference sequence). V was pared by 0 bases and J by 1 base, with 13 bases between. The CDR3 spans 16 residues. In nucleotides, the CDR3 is TGCAGTGCTAGAGATCTCGGGGGAGTGTCCTACAATGAGCAGTTCTTC. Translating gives CSARDLGGVSYNEQFF.

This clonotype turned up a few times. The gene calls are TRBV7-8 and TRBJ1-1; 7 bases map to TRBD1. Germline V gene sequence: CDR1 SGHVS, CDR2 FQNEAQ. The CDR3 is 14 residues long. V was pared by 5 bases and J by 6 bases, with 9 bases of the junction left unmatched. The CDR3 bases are TGTGCCAGCAGCCCAGCAGGGGGACGCTCTGAAGCTTTCTTT. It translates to CASSPAGGRSEAFF.

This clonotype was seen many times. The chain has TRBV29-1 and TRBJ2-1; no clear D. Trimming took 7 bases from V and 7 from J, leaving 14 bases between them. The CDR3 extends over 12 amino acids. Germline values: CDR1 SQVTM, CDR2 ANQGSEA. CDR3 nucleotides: TGCAGCGCTTCGAGATGGGATAATGAGCAGTTCTTC. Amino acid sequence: CSASRWDNEQFF.

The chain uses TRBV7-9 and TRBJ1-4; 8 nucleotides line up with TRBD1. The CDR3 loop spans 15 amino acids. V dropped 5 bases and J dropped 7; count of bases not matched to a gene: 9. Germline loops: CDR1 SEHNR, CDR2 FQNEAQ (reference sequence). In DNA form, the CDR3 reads TGTGCCAGCAGCCCCGGACAGGGTTCCCGTGAAAAACTGTTTTTT. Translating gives CASSPGQGSREKLFF.

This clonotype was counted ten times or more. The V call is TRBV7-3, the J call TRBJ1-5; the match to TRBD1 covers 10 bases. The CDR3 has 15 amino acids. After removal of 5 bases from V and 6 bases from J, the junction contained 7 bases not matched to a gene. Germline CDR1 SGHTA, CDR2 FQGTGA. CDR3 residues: CASSPTGQGGQPQHF. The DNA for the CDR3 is TGTGCCAGCAGCCCCACCGGACAGGGGGGTCAGCCCCAGCATTTT.

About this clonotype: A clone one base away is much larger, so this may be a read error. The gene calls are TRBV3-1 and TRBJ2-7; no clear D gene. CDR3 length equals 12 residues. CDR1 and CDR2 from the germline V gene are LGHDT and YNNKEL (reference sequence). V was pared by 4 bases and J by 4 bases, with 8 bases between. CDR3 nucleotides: TGTGCCAGCAGCCGGGTCAGATACGAGCAGTACTTC. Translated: CASSRVRYEQYF.

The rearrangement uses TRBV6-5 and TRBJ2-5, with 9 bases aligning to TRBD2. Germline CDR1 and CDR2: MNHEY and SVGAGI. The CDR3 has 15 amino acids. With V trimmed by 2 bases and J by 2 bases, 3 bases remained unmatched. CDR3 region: CASSYVAGAQETQYF. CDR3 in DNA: TGTGCCAGCAGTTACGTAGCGGGAGCACAAGAGACCCAGTACTTC.

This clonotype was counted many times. The CDR3 loop reads CASSRKAGGFNYGYTF. The DNA of the CDR3 is TGTGCCAGCAGTCGTAAAGCAGGGGGATTTAACTATGGCTACACCTTC. J is TRBJ1-2 and V is TRBV28; 7 bases are a match to TRBD1. The CDR3 is 16 amino acids. The V gene end was trimmed by 5 bases and the J gene end by 1 base; junction bases not matched to a gene: 10. Germline assignment: CDR1 MDHEN and CDR2 SYDVKM.

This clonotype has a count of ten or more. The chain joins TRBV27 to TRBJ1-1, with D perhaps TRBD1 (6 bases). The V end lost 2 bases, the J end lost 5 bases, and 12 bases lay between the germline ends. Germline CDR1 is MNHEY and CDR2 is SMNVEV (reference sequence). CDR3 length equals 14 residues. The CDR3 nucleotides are TGTGCCAGCAGTTTAGGCGGGGGCAAGACTGAAGCTTTCTTT. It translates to CASSLGGGKTEAFF.

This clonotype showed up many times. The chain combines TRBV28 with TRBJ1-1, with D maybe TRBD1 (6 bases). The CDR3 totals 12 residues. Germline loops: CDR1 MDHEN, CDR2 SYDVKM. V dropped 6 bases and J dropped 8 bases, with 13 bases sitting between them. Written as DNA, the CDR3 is TGTGCCAGCAGCTTCGGGACAACCGAAGCTTTCTTT. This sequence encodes CASSFGTTEAFF.

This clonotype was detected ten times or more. In nucleotides, the CDR3 is TGTGCCAGCAGGCAACTAACTAACACCGGGGAGCTGTTTTTT. Protein: CASRQLTNTGELFF. V gene TRBV12-3 or TRBV12-4 combines with J gene TRBJ2-2; no clear D. The CDR3 runs to 14 residues. The germline V and J ends were trimmed by 6 bases and 2 bases, with 10 bases remaining between them.